A selection of T cell receptor beta chains follows, all from one sample in a study of blood T cells in healthy people across ages. TCRdb passed the 5' RACE reads through MiXCR, listing each CDR3 protein once. The data show roughly 1.7 million distinct CDR3 sequences, with about 31% seen just once and about 11% held by the top ten. Sequenced input: blood. All receptors derive from a woman aged 30 to 39 in good health. CDR3s include the opening cysteine and the closing phenylalanine or tryptophan. D genes are given only for firm matches. Not every row has a clone size; where given, it reads once, few, many or a size class.

d_gene | abundance | j_gene | v_gene | CDR3nt | CDR3aa
- | - | TRBJ1-1 | TRBV7-9 | TGTGCCAGCAGCTTAGAACAGGGACCTGAAGCTTTCTTT | CASSLEQGPEAFF
TRBD2 | - | TRBJ2-7 | TRBV20-1 | TGCAGTGCTGGGGTAGCGGGAGTGTACGAGCAGTACTTC | CSAGVAGVYEQYF
TRBD1 | - | TRBJ1-2 | TRBV27 | TGTGCCAGCAGTTTAAGCAGGGGGGGAGGCTACACCTTC | CASSLSRGGGYTF
- | many | TRBJ1-5 | TRBV20-1 | TGCAGTGCTAGAGTCAGGATCTATAGCAATCAGCCCCAGCATTTT | CSARVRIYSNQPQHF
TRBD2 | - | TRBJ2-1 | TRBV3-1 | TGTGCCAGCAGCCAATTCCGGATTAGTGGGAGGGCCGACAATGAGCAGTTCTTC | CASSQFRISGRADNEQFF
- | few | TRBJ2-5 | TRBV24-1 | TGTGCCACCAGTGACTCCTTTACCCGACAGGACCAAGAGACCCAGTACTTC | CATSDSFTRQDQETQYF
- | - | TRBJ2-1 | TRBV11-2 | TGTACCAGCAGCTTAGACAGACTTGAGAATGAGCAGTTCTTC | CTSSLDRLENEQFF
- | few | TRBJ1-6 | TRBV20-1 | TGCAGTGCAGCGGGGGGCGCGAATTCACCCCTCCACTTT | CSAAGGANSPLHF
TRBD1 | - | TRBJ1-5 | TRBV10-3 | TGTGCCATCAGTGATTCGACAGGGGACGGACAGCCCCAGCATTTT | CAISDSTGDGQPQHF
- | few | TRBJ1-4 | TRBV5-1 | TGCGCCAGCAGCTTGAATGGTCCCGGTGAAAAACTGTTTTTT | CASSLNGPGEKLFF